What follows are 31 T cell receptor beta chains derived from one specimen sequenced in a study of cytomegalovirus exposure and HLA in healthy donors. PCR used 60 Vbeta primers and 13 Jbeta primers. Sequenced by immunoSEQ multiplex PCR; TCRdb stores in-frame clones only, minus some. Altogether 90,000 to 110,000 clones are present, roughly 79% being singletons, with the ten largest covering about 7.7%. Sequenced input: PBMCs. The receptors here all came from a woman aged 50 to 60 in good health and CMV-seropositive.

The chain recombines TRBV21-1 with TRBJ2-2; no check of the table's D call, TRBD2, against the DNA was made. TRBV21-1 is an annotated pseudogene. This CDR3 spans 19 amino acids. As DNA, the CDR3 is TGTGCCAGCAGCAAGAGCACGGGACTAGCGGGAGGTCGCGGCGGGGAGCTGTTTTTT. This sequence encodes CASSKSTGLAGGRGGELFF.

This clone was seen a few times. The V call is TRBV5-6, the J call TRBJ2-1; 12 bases map to TRBD2. CDR3 size: 18 residues. CDR1 and CDR2 from the germline V gene are SGHDT and YYEEEE. Trimming removed 4 bases from V and 9 bases from J; junction bases left unmatched: 17. This chain's CDR3 is CASSPPRPLAGGLSEQFF. The CDR3 DNA sequence: TGTGCCAGCAGCCCGCCCCGCCCCCTAGCGGGGGGGCTTAGTGAGCAGTTCTTC.

This chain links TRBV28 with TRBJ2-5; a weak D match, TRBD2 (7 bases). The CDR3 totals 16 residues. V was pared by 3 bases and J by 2 bases, with 16 bases between. Germline lookup yields CDR1 MDHEN and CDR2 SYDVKM. This CDR3 reads CASSFTLKGGQETQYF. DNA of the CDR3: TGTGCCAGCAGTTTTACCCTAAAGGGGGGGCAAGAGACCCAGTACTTC. The full variable domain, completed using reference TRBV28 and TRBJ2-5, is DVKVTQSSRYLVKRTGEKVFLECVQDMDHENMFWYRQDPGLGLRLIYFSYDVKMKEKGDIPEGYSVSREKKERFSLILESASTNQTSMYLCASSFTLKGGQETQYFGPGTRLLVL.

Only a few counts were recorded for this clone. The rearrangement links TRBV5-1 to TRBJ2-2, with D possibly TRBD2 on 6 matching bases. Trimming shortened V by 0 bases and J by 1 base, and 10 bases separated the two germline ends. The CDR3 contains 16 residues. Looked up from germline, CDR1 is SGHRS and CDR2 is YFSETQ. CDR3 residues: CASSLETSRNTGELFF. CDR3 nucleotides: TGCGCCAGCAGCTTGGAAACTAGCAGGAACACCGGGGAGCTGTTTTTT.

This clone appeared a few times. V gene TRBV19 combines with J gene TRBJ2-6, with D possibly being TRBD1 (6 bases). The V gene lost 6 bases and the J gene lost 3 bases, with 18 bases spanning the gap. The CDR3 sequence is 17 residues long. CDR1 and CDR2 (germline): LNHDA, SQIVND (reference sequence). The CDR3 DNA is TGTGCCAGTAGCCTCACAGGGTACCTCGGTGGGGCCAACGTCCTGACTTTC. It yields the protein CASSLTGYLGGANVLTF.

The chain joins TRBV7-9 to TRBJ2-7, with 8 positions matching TRBD2. The CDR3 has 14 residues. Germline CDR1 and CDR2: SEHNR and FQNEAQ (reference sequence). The junction had 4 bases not matched to a gene; V was cut back by 0 bases and J by 6 bases. The DNA for the CDR3 is TGTGCCAGCAGCTTAGCCGGGACTAGTCCCGAGCAGTACTTC. This sequence encodes CASSLAGTSPEQYF.

This clone was detected a few times. This chain links TRBV19 with TRBJ1-2, with D possibly matching TRBD1 (6 bases). The CDR3 has 13 residues. Germline V lookup: CDR1 LNHDA, CDR2 SQIVND (reference sequence). Trimming stripped 2 bases from V and 6 bases from J, with 10 bases between. CDR3 nucleotides: TGTGCCAGTAGTATACAGGGGACAAATGGCTACACCTTC. As protein: CASSIQGTNGYTF.

The chain employs TRBV5-4 and TRBJ1-2, with D tentatively TRBD1 (5 bases). V lost 2 bases and J lost 4, with 9 bases in between. The CDR3 is made up of 13 amino acids. Germline V lookup: CDR1 SGHNT, CDR2 YYREEE (reference sequence). The CDR3: CASSFAGGYGYTF. In DNA, the CDR3 is TGTGCCAGCAGCTTCGCGGGGGGCTATGGCTACACCTTC.

The V gene is TRBV7-2, the J gene TRBJ1-2; TRBD1 might be the D (6 bases). This CDR3 spans 13 amino acids. Germline V gene lookup returns CDR1 SGHTA and CDR2 FQGNSA. The V end was cut by 5 bases, the J end by 5 bases, with 12 bases between. As DNA, the CDR3 is TGTGCCAGCAGCCACGGACAGCTTTATGGCTACACCTTC. Protein: CASSHGQLYGYTF.

The V gene is TRBV9, the J gene TRBJ2-1; 9 nucleotides line up with TRBD2. CDR1 and CDR2 (germline): SGDLS, YYNGEE. V lost 0 bases, J lost 5 bases, and 6 bases stayed unmatched. The CDR3 sequence is 16 residues long. CDR3 amino acids: CASSVDGGGADNEQFF. As DNA, the CDR3 is TGTGCCAGCAGCGTAGACGGCGGGGGGGCCGACAATGAGCAGTTCTTC.

The chain carries TRBV7-3 and TRBJ1-2; 7 bases agree with TRBD1. The CDR3 runs to 15 residues. With V trimmed by 0 bases and J by 3 bases, 4 bases remained unmatched. Germline CDR1 is SGHTA and CDR2 is FQGTGA. The chain's CDR3 is CASSLTPGTDYGYTF. The CDR3 nucleotides read TGTGCCAGCAGCTTAACGCCCGGGACAGACTATGGCTACACCTTC. The full variable domain, with the rest looked up from reference TRBV7-3 and TRBJ1-2, is GAGVSQTPSNKVTEKGKYVELRCDPISGHTALYWYRQSLGQGPEFLIYFQGTGAADDSGLPNDRFFAVRPEGSVSTLKIQRTERGDSAVYLCASSLTPGTDYGYTFGSGTRLTVV.

This clone was counted between two and nine times. This rearrangement joins TRBV27 to TRBJ2-2; 7 nucleotides match TRBD1. The CDR3 extends over 18 amino acids. CDR1 MNHEY and CDR2 SMNVEV come from the germline V gene (reference sequence). V gave up 3 bases and J gave up 4 bases; unmatched junction bases: 14. The CDR3 DNA reads TGTGCCAGCAGTTTGAAGTGGAGACAGGGCAGGGGCACCGGGGAGCTGTTTTTT. Translating gives CASSLKWRQGRGTGELFF.

The gene calls are TRBV29-1 and TRBJ2-5; no clear D. Germline V lookup: CDR1 SQVTM, CDR2 ANQGSEA. This CDR3 spans 14 amino acids. V lost 0 bases and J 4 bases, leaving 12 bases between the germline ends. CDR3 in amino acids: CSVEDLPRRETQYF. Written as DNA, the CDR3 is TGCAGCGTTGAAGATCTGCCTAGGCGAGAGACCCAGTACTTC.

The V and J genes are TRBV18 and TRBJ1-1, with 9 bases aligning to TRBD1. V was clipped by 3 bases and J by 0 bases; unmatched bases: 2. The CDR3 loop spans 15 amino acids. Germline CDR1 reads KGHSH; CDR2 reads LQKENI. CDR3 bases: TGTGCCAGCTCACCGGGGACAGGGATGAACACTGAAGCTTTCTTT. It codes for CASSPGTGMNTEAFF. Supplemented by reference TRBV18 and TRBJ1-1, the full variable domain reads NAGVMQNPRHLVRRRGQEARLRCSPMKGHSHVYWYRQLPEEGLKFMVYLQKENIIDESGMPKERFSAEFPKEGPSILRIQQVVRGDSAAYFCASSPGTGMNTEAFFGQGTRLTVV.

The rearrangement uses TRBV11-2 and TRBJ2-6; perhaps TRBD1 as D (6 bases). Germline V gene data show CDR1 as SGHAT and CDR2 as FQNNGV. V was pared by 6 bases and J by 0 bases, with 18 bases between. The CDR3 totals 18 residues. CDR3 in amino acids: CASSPTGSSYSGANVLTF. The DNA for the CDR3 is TGTGCCAGCAGTCCGACAGGAAGTAGCTACTCTGGGGCCAACGTCCTGACTTTC. Drawing the rest from reference TRBV11-2 and TRBJ2-6, the complete variable domain is EAGVAQSPRYKIIEKRQSVAFWCNPISGHATLYWYQQILGQGPKLLIQFQNNGVVDDSQLPKDRFSAERLKGVDSTLKIQPAKLEDSAVYLCASSPTGSSYSGANVLTFGAGSRLTVL.

The chain links TRBV19 to TRBJ1-2; D gene ambiguous. CDR1 and CDR2 from the germline V gene are LNHDA and SQIVND (reference sequence). This CDR3 has 13 amino acids. Trimming took off 6 bases at V and 4 bases at J, with 12 bases between the two ends. The CDR3: CASRTLGGYGYTF. The CDR3 bases are TGTGCCAGTAGGACTCTAGGAGGCTATGGCTACACCTTC.

This clone was counted a single time. The chain carries TRBV27 and TRBJ2-1; the D gene is possibly TRBD1 (5 bases). With 8 bases removed from V and 6 bases from J, the gap between germline ends came to 17 bases. CDR1 is MNHEY, CDR2 SMNVEV, per germline (reference sequence). The CDR3 is 14 amino acids. The chain's CDR3 is CASSLAGSTNEQFF. Here the CDR3 DNA reads TGTGCCAGCTCCCTGGCAGGGTCAACCAATGAGCAGTTCTTC.

This sequence joins TRBV4-1 and TRBJ1-1, with 7 bases aligning to TRBD1. The CDR3 consists of 14 residues. Germline trimming cut 6 bases from V and 0 bases from J; bases unmatched to any gene: 4. From germline, CDR1 is MGHRA and CDR2 YSYEKL. The chain's CDR3 is CASRIDRVNTEAFF. In DNA, the CDR3 is TGCGCCAGCAGAATAGACAGGGTGAACACTGAAGCTTTCTTT.

The rearrangement joins TRBV18 to TRBJ1-6, with D hard to call. V gave up 6 bases and J gave up 7 bases, with 7 bases separating them. The length of the CDR3 is 12 residues. The germline CDR1 and CDR2 sequences are KGHSH and LQKENI. The chain's CDR3 is CASSDGNSPLHF. The CDR3 nucleotides are TGTGCCAGCTCCGACGGGAATTCACCCCTCCACTTT.

The V gene is TRBV18, the J gene TRBJ2-1; TRBD1 is a possible D gene (5 bases). The CDR3 runs to 14 residues. The germline CDR1 and CDR2 sequences are KGHSH and LQKENI. V shed 7 bases and J shed 7 bases, with 17 bases lying between them. DNA of the CDR3: TGTGCCAGCTTTACCCCCTACAGGAAAAATGAGCAGTTCTTC. It encodes CASFTPYRKNEQFF.

This chain uses TRBV7-2 with TRBJ2-7, with 9 bases lining up with TRBD2. J lost 4 bases, V lost 2 bases, and 9 bases had no gene match. The CDR3 is 16 residues long. Germline V gene lookup returns CDR1 SGHTA and CDR2 FQGNSA. The CDR3 sequence is CASSLTLLAGSYEQYF. The CDR3 coding sequence is TGTGCCAGCAGCTTAACCCTACTAGCGGGTTCATACGAGCAGTACTTC.

V is TRBV6-5 and J is TRBJ1-3, with a possible D match to TRBD1 (5 bases). Trimming shortened V by 7 bases and J by 1 base, and 11 bases separated the two germline ends. This CDR3 spans 14 amino acids. From germline, CDR1 is MNHEY and CDR2 SVGAGI. CDR3 in amino acids: CASTLGGSGNTIYF. In nucleotides, the CDR3 is TGTGCCAGCACCCTGGGGGGATCTGGAAACACCATATATTTT.

This chain links TRBV7-9 with TRBJ2-3; a possible D gene is TRBD2 (6 bases). CDR1 and CDR2 (germline): SEHNR, FQNEAQ (reference sequence). This CDR3 comprises 12 residues. CDR3: CVSGRGADTQYF. The CDR3 nucleotides read TGTGTCTCAGGGCGGGGTGCGGATACGCAGTATTTT.

The V and J genes are TRBV18 and TRBJ2-1, with D possibly matching TRBD2 (6 bases). V was shortened by 3 bases and J by 5 bases, with 14 bases between the two germline ends. Looked up from germline, CDR1 is KGHSH and CDR2 is LQKENI. This CDR3 region has 15 residues. Here the CDR3 reads CASSPTGGRNNEQFF. CDR3 nucleotides: TGTGCCAGCTCACCTACCGGGGGACGAAACAATGAGCAGTTCTTC.

The chain carries TRBV6-5 and TRBJ2-7; D possibly corresponds to TRBD2 (6 bases). Germline CDR1 reads MNHEY; CDR2 reads SVGAGI. This CDR3 has 16 amino acids. The germline V and J ends were trimmed by 2 bases and 1 base, with 15 bases remaining between them. CDR3 sequence reads: CASSYVAGSVSYEQYF. The CDR3 bases are TGTGCCAGCAGTTACGTGGCGGGATCAGTATCCTACGAGCAGTACTTC.

DNA for the CDR3: TGTGCCAGCAGCGTAGAGTGGTGGAGTAGCGAACACACCCAAGAGACCCAGTACTTC. The encoded protein is CASSVEWWSSEHTQETQYF. This chain joins TRBV9 and TRBJ2-5, with a weak D call TRBD2 (5 bases). V lost 0 bases and J 1 base, leaving 22 bases between the germline ends. There are 19 residues in the CDR3. In germline, CDR1 is SGDLS, CDR2 YYNGEE.

The chain is built from TRBV6-5 and TRBJ1-2, with D unresolved. Looked up from germline, CDR1 is MNHEY and CDR2 is SVGAGI. V lost 0 bases, J lost 5 bases, and 10 bases lay in between. The CDR3 covers 14 residues. For the CDR3, the DNA is TGTGCCAGCAGTTACTCCTCGACGGGTTATGGCTACACCTTC. This gives the protein CASSYSSTGYGYTF.

The rearrangement joins TRBV27 to TRBJ2-1, with D uncertain. Germline CDR1 MNHEY, CDR2 SMNVEV (reference sequence). V was trimmed by 2 bases and J by 8 bases, leaving 4 bases between them. The CDR3 is 11 residues long. Here the CDR3 reads CASSLGHEQFF. CDR3 DNA: TGTGCCAGCAGTTTAGGCCATGAGCAGTTCTTC.

The chain carries TRBV7-3 and TRBJ1-4; the D is unclear. This CDR3 contains 14 residues. Trimming left V 3 bases short and J 8 bases short, with 13 bases between. The V gene's germline CDR1 is SGHTA and CDR2 FQGTGA. CDR3 sequence reads: CASSLGGSHEKLFF. The CDR3 DNA sequence: TGTGCCAGCAGCTTGGGAGGGTCCCACGAAAAACTGTTTTTT.

This clone turned up a few times. This chain uses TRBV5-1 with TRBJ2-1; 9 positions match TRBD2. CDR3 size: 15 residues. V shed 4 bases, J shed 4 bases, and the junction held 6 bases outside the gene matches. Germline assignment: CDR1 SGHRS and CDR2 YFSETQ. CDR3 nucleotides: TGCGCCAGCAGCCAGACTAGCGGAACTTACAATGAGCAGTTCTTC. Encoded protein: CASSQTSGTYNEQFF.

In its sample, this clone was seen once. A junction end diverges from the germline sequence, so it may reflect a read error. The chain uses TRBV7-9 and TRBJ2-1, with a tentative D call TRBD2 (5 bases). Looked up from germline, CDR1 is SEHNR and CDR2 is FQNEAQ (reference sequence). CDR3 length: 18 amino acids. The CDR3: CSSSLASVIESSYNEQFF. As DNA, the CDR3 is TGTTCCAGCAGCTTAGCGTCCGTGATAGAGAGCTCCTACAATGAGCAGTTCTTC.